Listed here is a single TCR beta chain. As yet, its antigen is unknown. The assay was immunoSEQ multiplex PCR, and TCRdb's table has in-frame clones only and misses some. In the table there are 300,000 to 400,000 clones, around 90% of which are singletons. This CDR3 spans 15 amino acids. Germline-derived CDR1 and CDR2 are SEHNR and FQNEAQ (reference sequence). V was cut by 8 bases and J by 5 bases, with 21 bases left in between. These data originate in a study of Ad26.COV2.S vaccination and SARS-CoV-2 variants. Findings of the study overall: Vaccine recipients had higher spike-specific TCR breadth than placebo recipients. Once vaccination had occurred, spike-specific CD8+ and CD4+ T cell responses reportedly showed substantial breadth. Vaccine and placebo recipients had similar non-spike TCR breadth. The TCR breadth and depth analyses may have understated or missed part of the total T cell responses.

Material: peripheral blood, obtained after recovery from COVID-19. The chain employs TRBV7-9 and TRBJ2-5, with D unresolved. The TCR originated in a human donor who had recovered from COVID-19. The CDR3 spells CASAPGSLGMETQYF. DNA of the CDR3: TGTGCCAGCGCCCCGGGTTCTCTGGGGATGGAGACCCAGTACTTC.